This is a list of T cell receptor beta chains from one sample in a study of T cell repertoires in aging, cancer and after chemotherapy. TCRdb used MiXCR to reprocess the multiplex PCR reads, holding one entry per CDR3 protein. The repertoire holds about 11,000 distinct CDR3 sequences, with under 55% as singletons. The specimen was blood. Receptors were obtained from a human donor in good health. Both conserved end residues are part of each CDR3. A D gene is named only where the DNA matches it firmly. Clone size is not always given. Where it is, it says once, few, many or a class for expanded clones.

cdr3_aa,cdr3_nt,v_call,d_call,clone_size,j_call
CASSWGQRRQYF,TGTGCCAGCAGTTGGGGGCAACGGAGGCAGTACTTC,TRBV28,.,.,TRBJ2-7
CASSFETGTSGANVLTF,TGCGCCAGCAGCTTCGAAACAGGGACCTCTGGGGCCAACGTCCTGACTTTC,TRBV5-1,.,.,TRBJ2-6
CASGQGNEQYF,TGTGCCAGCGGACAGGGAAACGAGCAGTACTTC,TRBV6-8,TRBD1,.,TRBJ2-7
CASSPWGEKLFF,TGTGCCAGCAGTCCTTGGGGGGAAAAACTGTTTTTT,TRBV27,.,.,TRBJ1-4
CASSLGQKETQYF,TGTGCCAGCAGCTTAGGTCAGAAAGAGACCCAGTACTTC,TRBV7-2,.,.,TRBJ2-5
CASSMGLAGEHNEQFF,TGTGCCAGCAGCATGGGACTAGCGGGAGAACACAATGAGCAGTTCTTC,TRBV5-6,TRBD2,once,TRBJ2-1
CSVEAGEETQYF,TGCAGCGTTGAAGCAGGGGAAGAGACCCAGTACTTC,TRBV29-1,.,.,TRBJ2-5
CASSPGQNNSPLHF,TGTGCCAGCAGTCCGGGACAGAACAATTCACCCCTCCACTTT,TRBV28,TRBD1,.,TRBJ1-6
CASTRDQHHNEQFF,TGTGCCAGCACTCGGGACCAGCACCACAATGAGCAGTTCTTC,TRBV12-3/TRBV12-4,.,.,TRBJ2-1
CASSLGLAGQETQYF,TGTGCCAGCAGCTTGGGACTAGCGGGGCAAGAGACCCAGTACTTC,TRBV7-2,TRBD2,.,TRBJ2-5
CASSEGRFGADTQYF,TGTGCCAGCAGTGAGGGCAGGTTCGGCGCAGATACGCAGTATTTT,TRBV6-1,.,few,TRBJ2-3
CASSISSGLVSNEQFF,TGTGCCAGTAGTATATCCTCGGGACTAGTATCCAATGAGCAGTTCTTC,TRBV19,TRBD2,few,TRBJ2-1
CASSLVGGGTYGYTF,TGTGCCAGCAGCTTAGTGGGGGGAGGTACCTATGGCTACACCTTC,TRBV11-2,.,few,TRBJ1-2
CASSLRTGGDLNTEAFF,TGTGCCAGCAGTTTAAGGACAGGGGGGGATTTGAACACTGAAGCTTTCTTT,TRBV12-3/TRBV12-4,TRBD1,.,TRBJ1-1
CASSPTAGGSSYEQYF,TGTGCCAGCAGCCCAACTGCAGGGGGAAGCTCCTACGAGCAGTACTTC,TRBV12-3/TRBV12-4,TRBD1,.,TRBJ2-7
CASSPGGVNYGYTF,TGTGCCAGCAGCCCGGGGGGGGTAAACTATGGCTACACCTTC,TRBV28,.,.,TRBJ1-2
CSVGTVKVGQPQHF,TGCAGCGTTGGGACAGTGAAGGTTGGTCAGCCCCAGCATTTT,TRBV29-1,.,.,TRBJ1-5
CSARDRQGRTDTQYF,TGCAGTGCTAGAGATCGTCAGGGACGCACAGATACGCAGTATTTT,TRBV20-1,.,.,TRBJ2-3
CSATFSGTANSPLHF,TGCAGTGCTACCTTTTCCGGGACAGCGAATTCACCCCTCCACTTT,TRBV20-1,TRBD1,.,TRBJ1-6
CASIQAGLEKLFF,TGTGCCAGCATCCAGGCGGGTTTAGAAAAACTGTTTTTT,TRBV6-1,.,.,TRBJ1-4
CASSSRDRGYTF,TGTGCCAGCAGCTCCCGGGACAGGGGTTACACCTTC,TRBV5-6,TRBD1,few,TRBJ1-2
CASSPNRGSDQPQHF,TGTGCCAGCAGCCCAAACAGGGGATCGGATCAGCCCCAGCATTTT,TRBV12-3/TRBV12-4,TRBD1,few,TRBJ1-5